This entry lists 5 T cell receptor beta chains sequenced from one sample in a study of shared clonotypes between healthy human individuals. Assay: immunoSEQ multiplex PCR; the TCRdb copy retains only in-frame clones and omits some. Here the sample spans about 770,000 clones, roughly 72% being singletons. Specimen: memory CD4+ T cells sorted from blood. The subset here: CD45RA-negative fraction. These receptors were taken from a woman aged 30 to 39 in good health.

This CDR3 is CARRGCRTFNYGYTF. CDR3 DNA: TGTGCCAGAAGAGGATGCAGGACATTTAACTATGGCTACACCTTC. The V call is TRBV5-3, the J call TRBJ1-2, with TRBD1 as a possible D gene (5 bases). TRBV5-3 carries the ORF label, with uncertain function. V was shortened by 5 bases and J by 1 base, with 15 bases between the two germline ends. The CDR3 runs to 15 residues.

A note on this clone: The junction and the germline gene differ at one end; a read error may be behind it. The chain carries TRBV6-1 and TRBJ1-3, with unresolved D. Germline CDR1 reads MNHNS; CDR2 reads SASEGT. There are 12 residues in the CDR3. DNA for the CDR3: TGTGCTAGCAGTCTCTCTGGAAACACCATATATTTT. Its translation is CASSLSGNTIYF.

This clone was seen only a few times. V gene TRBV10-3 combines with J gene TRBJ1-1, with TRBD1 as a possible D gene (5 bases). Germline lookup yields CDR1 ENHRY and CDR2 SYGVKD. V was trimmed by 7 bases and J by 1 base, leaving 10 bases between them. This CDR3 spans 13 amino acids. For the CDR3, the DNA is TGTGCCATCACCCTACAGGCGAACACTGAAGCTTTCTTT. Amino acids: CAITLQANTEAFF.

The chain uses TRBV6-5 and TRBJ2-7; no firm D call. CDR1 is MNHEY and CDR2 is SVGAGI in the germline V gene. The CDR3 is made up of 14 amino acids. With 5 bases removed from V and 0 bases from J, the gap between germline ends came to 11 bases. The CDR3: CASSRAFRSYEQYF. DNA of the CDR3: TGTGCCAGCAGTCGGGCGTTCCGCTCCTACGAGCAGTACTTC.

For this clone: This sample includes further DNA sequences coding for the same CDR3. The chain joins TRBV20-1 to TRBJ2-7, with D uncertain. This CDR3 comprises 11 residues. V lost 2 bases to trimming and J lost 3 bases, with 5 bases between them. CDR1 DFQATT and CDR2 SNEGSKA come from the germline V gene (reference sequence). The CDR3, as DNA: TGCAGTGCTAGACCGGACTACGAGCAGTACTTC. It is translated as CSARPDYEQYF.